This TCR beta chain is drawn from a study of CD8 T cells in ankylosing spondylitis. TCRdb re-called the 5' RACE reads through MiXCR, storing one row per CDR3 protein. The sample has about 220,000 distinct CDR3 sequences, 15% to 20% seen once. This CDR3 has 13 residues. V lost 4 bases and J lost 10, with 14 bases in between. Germline V CDR1 and CDR2: SGHDN, FVKESK. This clonotype was counted a few times. What it binds is unknown. General study results and limits: Ankylosing spondylitis blood appeared to carry a characteristic TCR beta motif of roughly eight highly homologous variants.

The sequencing input was blood, either unsorted or a sorted T cell fraction (not recorded which). The chain uses TRBV14 and TRBJ2-1; no clear D. The sequence was obtained from a male donor with ankylosing spondylitis. For the CDR3, the DNA is TGTGCCAGCAGCCCCACTTATAGCCTGGAGCAGTTCTTC. As protein: CASSPTYSLEQFF. The full variable domain, in which reference TRBV14 and TRBJ2-1 provide the parts outside the CDR3, is EAGVTQFPSHSVIEKGQTVTLRCDPISGHDNLYWYRRVMGKEIKFLLHFVKESKQDESGMPNNRFLAERTGGTYSTLKVQPAELEDSGVYFCASSPTYSLEQFFGPGTRLTVL.